This T cell receptor (beta chain) was observed in a study of CD8 T cells in Susac syndrome. The overall study: Clinically active disease was present in six of the sequenced Susac syndrome patients. About 8 of these patients were in remission. Study-wide findings and caveats: Susac-specific public clones were found in total CD8+ and CD8+ TEMRA repertoires, numbering approximately 15 and five, respectively.

RNA, at about 0.45 to 1 ug, was reverse transcribed with random hexamers. It was immunoSEQ multiplex PCR that amplified TCR beta CDR3 across 54 Vbeta and 13 Jbeta. TCRdb passed the immunoSEQ multiplex PCR reads through MiXCR, listing each CDR3 protein once. Of roughly 150,000 distinct CDR3 sequences listed, roughly 94% are singletons. Trimming stripped 1 base from V and 6 bases from J, with 10 bases between. The V gene's germline CDR1 is SEHNR and CDR2 FQNEAQ (reference sequence). The length of the CDR3 is 14 residues. About this clonotype itself: Antigen: not known.

This chain connects TRBV7-9 to TRBJ2-1; D remains unclear. This sequence was found in a human donor with Susac syndrome. The sequencing input was CD8+ T cells from PBMCs. Written as DNA, the CDR3 is TGTGCCAGCAGCTTAGGGGGTTGGCCCAATGAGCAGTTCTTC. This gives the protein CASSLGGWPNEQFF.